A selection of T cell receptor beta chains follows, all from one sample in a study of cytomegalovirus exposure and HLA in healthy donors. Measured with immunoSEQ multiplex PCR; TCRdb has only the in-frame clones, and not every one. Seen here are 200,000 or so clones, roughly 84% observed once, and the top ten hold 0.25% to 0.3%. Sequences were obtained from PBMCs. These TCRs come from a boy between 10 and 17 years old in good health and CMV-seronegative. Each CDR3 is given with its conserved first and last residue. The D gene is left open where the match is weak. Only some rows state a clone size, as once, few, many or a class for expanded clones.

d_gene,abundance,j_gene,v_gene,CDR3aa,CDR3nt
TRBD1,.,TRBJ2-2,TRBV6-5,CASSLDRGTGELFF,TGTGCCAGCAGTTTAGACAGGGGTACTGGGGAGCTGTTTTTT
TRBD1,.,TRBJ1-6,TRBV5-4,CASSLDRDSPLHF,TGTGCCAGCAGCTTAGACAGGGACTCACCCCTCCACTTT
.,.,TRBJ2-3,TRBV5-1,CASSLGRQSTDTQYF,TGCGCCAGCAGTTTAGGCAGGCAGAGCACAGATACGCAGTATTTT
TRBD2,once,TRBJ2-7,TRBV29-1,CSVEARGERTSGRVSPYEQYF,TGCAGCGTTGAGGCCAGGGGGGAACGGACTAGCGGGAGGGTGAGCCCCTACGAGCAGTACTTC
.,.,TRBJ2-2,TRBV29-1,CSVEALGLGTGELFF,TGCAGCGTTGAAGCCCTAGGCTTGGGCACCGGGGAGCTGTTTTTT
.,.,TRBJ1-5,TRBV11-2,CASSSSPINQPQHF,TGTGCCAGCAGCTCTAGCCCGATCAATCAGCCCCAGCATTTT
.,.,TRBJ2-7,TRBV6-5,CASTGGSSYEQYF,TGTGCCAGCACTGGCGGCAGCTCCTACGAGCAGTACTTC
.,.,TRBJ1-1,TRBV7-8,CASTRQRNTEAFF,TGTGCCAGCACCAGACAGAGGAACACTGAAGCTTTCTTT
.,.,TRBJ2-5,TRBV7-9,CASSLVKGGAPETQYF,TGTGCCAGCAGCTTAGTAAAAGGGGGGGCCCCGGAGACCCAGTACTTC
TRBD2,.,TRBJ2-3,TRBV12-5,CASGLTSGGADTQYF,TGTGCTAGTGGTTTGACTAGCGGGGGGGCGGATACGCAGTATTTT
TRBD1,once,TRBJ2-3,TRBV9,CASSIGTGPDTQYF,TGTGCCAGCAGCATAGGGACAGGACCTGATACGCAGTATTTT
.,once,TRBJ1-4,TRBV30,CAWSYRANEKLFF,TGTGCCTGGAGTTACAGAGCTAATGAAAAACTGTTTTTT
TRBD2,.,TRBJ2-2,TRBV5-4,CASRLAGGPAGELFF,TGTGCCAGCAGGCTAGCGGGGGGGCCCGCCGGGGAGCTGTTTTTT
.,.,TRBJ2-3,TRBV6-4,CASSPLASGTDTQYF,TGTGCCAGCAGCCCTTTAGCTTCTGGCACAGATACGCAGTATTTT
TRBD1,.,TRBJ1-2,TRBV4-1,CASSHLPDRGLNYGYTF,TGCGCCAGCAGCCACCTACCAGACAGGGGGCTGAACTATGGCTACACCTTC
.,.,TRBJ1-1,TRBV27,CASSLGQTNTEAFF,TGTGCCAGCAGTTTAGGGCAGACGAACACTGAAGCTTTCTTT
.,.,TRBJ2-4,TRBV11-1,CASSYGLTANLAKNIQYF,TGTGCCAGCAGCTACGGCCTGACAGCCAATCTAGCCAAAAACATTCAGTACTTC
.,.,TRBJ1-6,TRBV4-3,CASSQEGAYNSPLHF,TGCGCCAGCAGCCAAGAGGGGGCTTATAATTCACCCCTCCACTTT
.,.,TRBJ1-2,TRBV29-1,CSVDRVGANYGYTF,TGCAGCGTTGACAGGGTAGGGGCTAACTATGGCTACACCTTC
TRBD1,.,TRBJ1-1,TRBV7-9,CASSDQTGRENTEAFF,TGTGCCAGCAGCGACCAGACAGGGAGAGAGAACACTGAAGCTTTCTTT
.,.,TRBJ1-1,TRBV19,CASSEGLNTEAFF,TGTGCCAGTAGTGAGGGCCTGAACACTGAAGCTTTCTTT
TRBD1,once,TRBJ1-1,TRBV13,CASSLVRAGGAEAFF,TGTGCCAGCAGCTTGGTTCGAGCAGGGGGCGCTGAAGCTTTCTTT
.,.,TRBJ1-1,TRBV5-1,CASSLQSGNTEAFF,TGCGCCAGCAGCCTGCAGAGCGGGAACACTGAAGCTTTCTTT
.,.,TRBJ1-1,TRBV5-6,CASSPDPTGTNTEAFF,TGTGCCAGCAGCCCCGATCCGACAGGCACGAACACTGAAGCTTTCTTT
.,.,TRBJ2-3,TRBV12-5,CASGWPRTDTQYF,TGTGCTAGTGGTTGGCCGCGGACAGATACGCAGTATTTT
.,.,TRBJ1-4,TRBV19,CASTMGQANEKLFF,TGTGCCAGTACTATGGGGCAAGCTAATGAAAAACTGTTTTTT
.,.,TRBJ2-1,TRBV30,CAWNDRGAADEQFF,TGTGCCTGGAACGACCGGGGTGCTGCAGATGAGCAGTTCTTC